One and the same sample provided the 32 T cell receptor beta chains below, sequenced in a study of T-cell memory formation after mild COVID-19. TCRdb redid the calling of the 5' RACE reads with MiXCR, one entry per CDR3 protein. The repertoire holds about 560,000 distinct CDR3 sequences, with roughly a sixth as singletons. Sequenced sample: PBMCs or a T cell subset sorted from them (not recorded which). The receptor set was obtained from an adult woman who had mild COVID-19 (a few samples of this study predate the infection). Cell type and time point are not known.

The table lists this clonotype with a few counts. V usage is TRBV4-1 and J usage is TRBJ1-2; D not resolved. Trimming stripped 0 bases from V and 6 bases from J, with 8 bases between. There are 13 residues in the CDR3. The V gene's germline CDR1 is MGHRA and CDR2 YSYEKL. CDR3 sequence: CASSQDRGDGYTF. Here the CDR3 DNA reads TGCGCCAGCAGCCAAGATCGGGGAGATGGCTACACCTTC.

The V call is TRBV3-1, the J call TRBJ1-3, with a possible D match to TRBD1 (5 bases). CDR3 length: 14 residues. The germline V gene encodes CDR1 LGHDT and CDR2 YNNKEL (reference sequence). The ends were cut back, 10 bases at V and 8 bases at J, with 21 bases in the middle. CDR3 nucleotide sequence: TGTGCCACTTACGGCGGGGGTAGGGCGGACACCATATATTTT. Its protein is CATYGGGRADTIYF.

This clonotype has more than one count but fewer than ten. The chain combines TRBV7-2 with TRBJ2-3; D not resolved. Per germline, CDR1 SGHTA and CDR2 FQGNSA. Trimming removed 6 bases from V and 5 bases from J, with 21 bases in between. The CDR3 spans 16 residues. The CDR3 DNA follows: TGTGCCAGCAGTAAACGCCAAGCTGCGAGTGGAGATACGCAGTATTTT. It translates to CASSKRQAASGDTQYF.

This chain links TRBV29-1 with TRBJ1-1; 9 nucleotides match TRBD1. In germline, CDR1 is SQVTM, CDR2 ANQGSEA. The V segment lost 5 bases and the J segment 2 bases; nucleotides outside the gene matches: 9. This CDR3 has 15 amino acids. CDR3 sequence reads: CSVLTGGSGNTEAFF. In nucleotides, the CDR3 is TGCAGCGTTCTGACAGGGGGTAGTGGAAACACTGAAGCTTTCTTT.

This clonotype has just a few counts. The chain uses TRBV20-1 and TRBJ2-1; no clear D. The germline V gene encodes CDR1 DFQATT and CDR2 SNEGSKA (reference sequence). The CDR3 totals 14 residues. V lost 7 bases and J 5 bases, leaving 18 bases between the germline ends. The CDR3 here is CSGAVGSPDNEQFF. CDR3 coding DNA: TGCAGTGGGGCCGTTGGTAGCCCCGACAATGAGCAGTTCTTC.

This clonotype was seen a few times. This chain joins TRBV7-9 and TRBJ1-1; a possible D gene is TRBD1 (5 bases). CDR3 size: 17 residues. The V gene lost 4 bases and the J gene lost 0 bases, with 18 bases spanning the gap. The germline V gene has CDR1 SEHNR and CDR2 FQNEAQ (reference sequence). The CDR3 protein is CASSSYRAGTLNTEAFF. As DNA, the CDR3 is TGTGCCAGCAGCTCCTATCGGGCAGGGACCTTGAACACTGAAGCTTTCTTT.

This clonotype was seen only a few times. The chain recombines TRBV25-1 with TRBJ2-1; no reliable D call. The length of the CDR3 is 12 residues. Germline V gene sequence: CDR1 MGHDK, CDR2 SYGVNS. V lost 4 bases and J 3 bases, leaving 4 bases between the germline ends. The CDR3 nucleotides are TGTGCCAGCAGTGCAAACTACAATGAGCAGTTCTTC. Encoded protein: CASSANYNEQFF.

V usage is TRBV19 and J usage is TRBJ2-7; TRBD1 aligns across 9 bases. V lost 9 bases, J lost 2 bases, and 11 bases stayed unmatched. The CDR3 covers 15 residues. Germline CDR1 is LNHDA and CDR2 is SQIVND (reference sequence). The CDR3 nucleotides are TGTGCCAGCCAGATGCGGACAGGGGTCCCCTACGAGCAGTACTTC. As protein: CASQMRTGVPYEQYF. Full variable domain (rest looked up from reference TRBV19 and TRBJ2-7): DGGITQSPKYLFRKEGQNVTLSCEQNLNHDAMYWYRQDPGQGLRLIYYSQIVNDFQKGDIAEGYSVSREKKESFPLTVTSAQKNPTAFYLCASQMRTGVPYEQYFGPGTRLTVT.

V usage is TRBV6-6 and J usage is TRBJ2-1, with 16 bases aligning to TRBD2. The CDR3 runs to 18 residues. Trimming removed 2 bases from V and 7 bases from J; junction bases left unmatched: 8. From germline, CDR1 is MNHNY and CDR2 SVGAGI (reference sequence). The CDR3: CASSYQGLAGGPGNEQFF. CDR3 nucleotides: TGTGCCAGCAGTTACCAGGGACTAGCGGGAGGGCCGGGGAATGAGCAGTTCTTC.

This chain links TRBV6-5 with TRBJ2-5; TRBD1 aligns across 10 bases. V lost 10 bases, J lost 4 bases, and 6 bases stayed unmatched. Germline V gives CDR1 MNHEY, CDR2 SVGAGI. The CDR3 spans 13 residues. In DNA, the CDR3 is TGTGCCACCCTGACAGGGGGCAGAGAGACCCAGTACTTC. Translating it yields CATLTGGRETQYF.

This clonotype occurred a few times. The V call is TRBV15, the J call TRBJ2-3; D is undetermined. The CDR3 contains 12 residues. The V end lost 1 base, the J end lost 7 bases, and 6 bases lay between the germline ends. Germline assignment: CDR1 LNHNV and CDR2 YYDKDF (reference sequence). The CDR3 loop reads CATSRAENTQYF. The CDR3 bases are TGTGCCACCAGCAGAGCGGAGAATACGCAGTATTTT.

This clonotype was detected many times. J is TRBJ2-7 and V is TRBV7-9; TRBD1 is a possible D gene (5 bases). The CDR3 consists of 16 residues. Germline-derived CDR1 and CDR2 are SEHNR and FQNEAQ (reference sequence). V lost 3 bases and J lost 5, with 20 bases in between. This CDR3 is CASSLKPEAGRNEQYF. The CDR3 DNA sequence: TGTGCCAGCAGCTTGAAACCAGAGGCAGGGCGGAACGAGCAGTACTTC.

This clonotype was found a few times. J is TRBJ1-6 and V is TRBV3-1; no firm D call. This CDR3 is 14 amino acids long. Germline loops: CDR1 LGHDT, CDR2 YNNKEL (reference sequence). With 1 base removed from V and 5 bases from J, the gap between germline ends came to 6 bases. The CDR3 DNA sequence: TGTGCCAGCAGCCAAGGCCTGGATAATTCACCCCTCCACTTT. This sequence encodes CASSQGLDNSPLHF.

The sample holds many counts of this clonotype. The chain employs TRBV5-5 and TRBJ1-5; D is uncertain. The CDR3 spans 16 residues. Trimming took off 0 bases at V and 1 base at J, with 11 bases between the two ends. CDR1 SGHKS and CDR2 YYEKEE come from the germline V gene (reference sequence). In DNA, the CDR3 is TGTGCCAGCAGCTTGGGAGGGAGCGGGAGCAATCAGCCCCAGCATTTT. The encoded protein is CASSLGGSGSNQPQHF. Variable domain in full (rest from reference TRBV5-5 and TRBJ1-5): DAGVTQSPTHLIKTRGQQVTLRCSPISGHKSVSWYQQVLGQGPQFIFQYYEKEERGRGNFPDRFSARQFPNYSSELNVNALLLGDSALYLCASSLGGSGSNQPQHFGDGTRLSIL.

This sequence joins TRBV19 and TRBJ1-1, with D unresolved. This CDR3 is built from 14 residues. Germline V gene data show CDR1 as LNHDA and CDR2 as SQIVND (reference sequence). Trimming took 4 bases from V and 4 from J, leaving 13 bases between them. CDR3: CASSTQEGSTEAFF. The CDR3 coding sequence is TGTGCCAGTAGTACCCAGGAGGGAAGCACTGAAGCTTTCTTT.

The table lists this clonotype with a few counts. The CDR3 loop reads CASSSRRVQGAMNTEAFF. In DNA form, the CDR3 reads TGTGCCAGCAGCTCCCGCAGGGTCCAGGGGGCGATGAACACTGAAGCTTTCTTT. V and J are TRBV7-9 and TRBJ1-1; 8 positions match TRBD1. V trimming: 4 bases; J trimming: 0 bases; junction bases outside the gene matches: 13. Germline CDR1 SEHNR, CDR2 FQNEAQ (reference sequence). The CDR3 runs 18 residues.

The CDR3 nucleotides read TGTGCCAGCAGCCCTGCGGGGCTCGGCAATGAGCAGTTCTTC. Translation gives CASSPAGLGNEQFF. V gene TRBV7-9 combines with J gene TRBJ2-1, with D possibly being TRBD2 (6 bases). There are 14 residues in the CDR3. Germline V lookup: CDR1 SEHNR, CDR2 FQNEAQ (reference sequence). V was cut by 5 bases and J by 6 bases, with 14 bases left in between.

The chain carries TRBV3-1 and TRBJ2-7, with TRBD2 as a possible D gene (5 bases). Trimming stripped 1 base from V and 4 bases from J, with 14 bases between. The CDR3 is 15 residues long. The germline V gene encodes CDR1 LGHDT and CDR2 YNNKEL (reference sequence). The DNA of the CDR3 is TGTGCCAGCAGCCAAGCGTCGCGGGCTGGTTACGAGCAGTACTTC. Its translation: CASSQASRAGYEQYF.

This clonotype was counted at least ten times. CDR3 residues: CATMASVNTGELFF. CDR3 nucleotide sequence: TGTGCCACCATGGCTAGCGTGAACACCGGGGAGCTGTTTTTT. The gene calls are TRBV24-1 and TRBJ2-2, with D maybe TRBD2 (6 bases). CDR3 length: 14 residues. Trimming stripped 8 bases from V and 1 base from J, with 10 bases between. Germline V gene sequence: CDR1 KGHDR, CDR2 SFDVKD.

This clonotype was observed a handful of times. The rearrangement uses TRBV21-1 and TRBJ1-1. TRBV21-1 is listed as a pseudogene. The CDR3 runs to 16 residues. CDR3 nucleotide sequence: TGTGCCAGCAGCAAAGGAGAGAGAGGGAGGGGCACTGAAGCTTTCTTT. Its protein product is CASSKGERGRGTEAFF.

The table lists this clonotype with a few counts. The chain joins TRBV5-1 to TRBJ2-7, with 9 bases aligning to TRBD1. The V and J ends lost 8 bases and 2 bases, in that order; junction bases with no gene match: 8. CDR3 length equals 14 residues. Germline assignment: CDR1 SGHRS and CDR2 YFSETQ. DNA of the CDR3: TGCGCCAGTTGCGTGGGGACAGGGACCTACGAGCAGTACTTC. Amino acids: CASCVGTGTYEQYF.

The rearrangement uses TRBV5-4 and TRBJ2-1, with 8 nucleotides matching TRBD1. Germline CDR1 is SGHNT and CDR2 is YYREEE (reference sequence). The V segment lost 4 bases and the J segment 4 bases; nucleotides outside the gene matches: 7. The length of the CDR3 is 15 residues. Here the CDR3 DNA reads TGTGCCAGCAGCGAAGGACAGGGAGCGTACAATGAGCAGTTCTTC. This gives the protein CASSEGQGAYNEQFF.

This chain joins TRBV20-1 and TRBJ2-3; D is unclear. The CDR3 length is 11 residues. From germline, CDR1 is DFQATT and CDR2 SNEGSKA (reference sequence). The V end was cut by 4 bases, the J end by 2 bases, with 4 bases between. CDR3 sequence: CSATNTDTQYF. The DNA of the CDR3 is TGCAGTGCTACCAACACAGATACGCAGTATTTT.

The rearrangement uses TRBV6-5 and TRBJ2-1; tentative D call: TRBD2 (6 bases). The CDR3 sequence is 16 residues long. Trimming removed 0 bases from V and 8 bases from J, with 17 bases in between. The germline V gene has CDR1 MNHEY and CDR2 SVGAGI. Here the CDR3 reads CASSYSKNGGKDEQFF. The DNA of the CDR3 is TGTGCCAGCAGTTACTCGAAGAATGGCGGGAAGGATGAGCAGTTCTTC.

The chain links TRBV12-3 or TRBV12-4 to TRBJ2-1; D is unresolved. The CDR3 is 13 amino acids. Trimming took 5 bases from V and 4 from J, leaving 9 bases between them. The CDR3 sequence is CASSQATYNEQFF. CDR3 sequence (DNA): TGTGCCAGCAGTCAAGCAACGTACAATGAGCAGTTCTTC.

The chain recombines TRBV6-1 with TRBJ1-2, with a possible D match to TRBD1 (5 bases). CDR3 length: 16 residues. Germline CDR1 MNHNS, CDR2 SASEGT. V gave up 1 base and J gave up 0 bases, with 12 bases separating them. The CDR3 loop is CASSEGTRNPNYGYTF. CDR3 nucleotides: TGTGCCAGCAGTGAAGGGACACGGAATCCTAACTATGGCTACACCTTC.

This sequence joins TRBV6-1 and TRBJ1-2; no firm D call. CDR3 length: 11 residues. Trimming took 4 bases from V and 5 from J, leaving 5 bases between them. The germline V gene encodes CDR1 MNHNS and CDR2 SASEGT. In DNA form, the CDR3 reads TGTGCCAGCAGTGCCCAATATGGCTACACCTTC. It is translated as CASSAQYGYTF.

The chain is built from TRBV6-6 and TRBJ2-6; no clear D. CDR3 length: 16 residues. Germline CDR1 and CDR2: MNHNY and SVGAGI (reference sequence). V was pared by 7 bases and J by 1 base, with 14 bases between. In DNA, the CDR3 is TGTGCCAGCACTCGTGGGTGGGGTTCTGGGGCCAACGTCCTGACTTTC. Translating gives CASTRGWGSGANVLTF.

The chain carries TRBV30 and TRBJ2-5; 9 positions match TRBD1. Trimming took 1 base from V and 4 from J; bases not matched to a gene: 10. The CDR3 spans 16 residues. Germline V gene data show CDR1 as GTSNPN and CDR2 as SVGIG (reference sequence). CDR3 sequence (DNA): TGTGCCTGGAGTGCAAAACAGGGGGCACTAGGAGAGACCCAGTACTTC. Translated, it gives CAWSAKQGALGETQYF.

This sequence joins TRBV27 and TRBJ2-1, with 8 bases identical to TRBD1. CDR3 length: 16 residues. Unmatched junction bases numbered 6, after V lost 5 bases and J lost 0 bases. CDR1 and CDR2 (germline): MNHEY, SMNVEV (reference sequence). The CDR3 loop is CASSPDRGGSYNEQFF. DNA for the CDR3: TGTGCCAGCAGTCCTGACAGGGGTGGCTCCTACAATGAGCAGTTCTTC.

This clonotype was detected only a few times. The rearrangement joins TRBV19 to TRBJ1-2; D is ambiguous. V dropped 9 bases and J dropped 3 bases, with 14 bases sitting between them. This CDR3 has 13 residues. The germline gives CDR1 LNHDA, CDR2 SQIVND (reference sequence). The CDR3 DNA is TGTGCCAGCAGTCCGGCACAGCACTATGGCTACACCTTC. It yields the protein CASSPAQHYGYTF.

The chain combines TRBV23-1 with TRBJ1-2, with D possibly being TRBD1 (6 bases). TRBV23-1 is labeled an ORF, and its function is uncertain. Trimming shortened V by 2 bases and J by 2 bases, and 18 bases separated the two germline ends. The CDR3 sequence is 17 residues long. The DNA of the CDR3 is TGCGCCAGCAGTCAACCCAGTGGACAGACAATAAACTATGGCTACACCTTC. Encoded protein: CASSQPSGQTINYGYTF.